The source of this T cell receptor (beta chain) is a study of a mutant IDH1 vaccine in newly diagnosed glioma. TCRdb keeps only in-frame clones here, not all; method: immunoSEQ multiplex PCR. The repertoire has 25,000 to 35,000 clones, about 90% of them found once; the top ten carry around a fifth. The CDR3 covers 12 residues. CDR1 is MNHNS, CDR2 SASEGT, per germline. Trimming took off 0 bases at V and 12 bases at J, with 11 bases between the two ends. This sample's time point: week 5, during vaccination. Topical imiquimod was applied with each vaccine dose, which held 300 ug of mutant IDH1 20-mer peptide. This clone was counted a single time. Antigen unknown.

The chain employs TRBV6-1 and TRBJ1-1; D gene uncertain. The receptor's source is a man aged 18 to 30 with glioma. Sequences were derived from PBMCs, sampled from a glioma patient whose treatment included an IDH1 peptide vaccine. CDR3 region: CASSEAGSVPFF. The CDR3 DNA sequence: TGTGCCAGCAGTGAAGCGGGTTCGGTGCCTTTCTTT.